This TCR beta chain was recovered during a study of T cell responses to AZD1222 COVID-19 vaccine. Notes on the study in general: The sample set comprised mostly white British donors with more females, and clonal diversity was possibly underestimated. Repertoires were sampled only after the peak T cell response. The number of AZD1222 recipients seropositive at baseline was only 5 to 7. Unmutated variant regions are reportedly targeted by nearly half of spike-specific TCRs.

Profiled with immunoSEQ multiplex PCR; TCRdb holds only in-frame clones, not every one. Here the sample spans about 180,000 clones, about nine tenths being singletons. V was cut by 1 base and J by 2 bases, with 15 bases left in between. The CDR3 is made up of 16 amino acids. Per germline, CDR1 KGHSH and CDR2 LQKENI. Concerning this clone itself: Its antigen is not identified.

The rearrangement links TRBV18 to TRBJ2-7; TRBD1 might be the D (5 bases). The receptor's source is an adult who received the AZD1222 COVID-19 vaccine. This sample comprised peripheral blood, obtained 28 days after the second AZD1222 dose. The CDR3 is CASSPLQGPRPYEQYF. CDR3 sequence (DNA): TGTGCCAGCTCACCACTTCAGGGCCCCAGACCCTACGAGCAGTACTTC.